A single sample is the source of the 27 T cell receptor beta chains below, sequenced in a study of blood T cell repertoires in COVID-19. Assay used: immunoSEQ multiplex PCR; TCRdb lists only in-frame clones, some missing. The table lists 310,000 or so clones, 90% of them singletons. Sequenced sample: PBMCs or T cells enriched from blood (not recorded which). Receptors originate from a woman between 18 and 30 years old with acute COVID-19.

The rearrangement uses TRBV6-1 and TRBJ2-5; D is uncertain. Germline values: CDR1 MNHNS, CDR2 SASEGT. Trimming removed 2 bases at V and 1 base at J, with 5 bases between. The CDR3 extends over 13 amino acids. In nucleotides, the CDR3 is TGTGCCAGCAGTGAAACAGTCCAAGAGACCCAGTACTTC. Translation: CASSETVQETQYF.

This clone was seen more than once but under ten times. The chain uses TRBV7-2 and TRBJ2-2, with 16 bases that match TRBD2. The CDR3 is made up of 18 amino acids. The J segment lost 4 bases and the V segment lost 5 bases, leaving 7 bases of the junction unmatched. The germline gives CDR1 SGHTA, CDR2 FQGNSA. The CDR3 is CASSRGLAGGLGTGELFF. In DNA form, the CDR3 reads TGTGCCAGCAGCCGGGGACTAGCGGGAGGGCTGGGCACCGGGGAGCTGTTTTTT.

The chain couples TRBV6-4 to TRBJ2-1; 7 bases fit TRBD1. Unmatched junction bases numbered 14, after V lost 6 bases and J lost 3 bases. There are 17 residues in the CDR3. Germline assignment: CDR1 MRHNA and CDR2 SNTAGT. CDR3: CASSRDSSLHVYNEQFF. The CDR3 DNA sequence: TGTGCCAGCAGCCGGGACAGTTCCCTGCACGTCTACAATGAGCAGTTCTTC.

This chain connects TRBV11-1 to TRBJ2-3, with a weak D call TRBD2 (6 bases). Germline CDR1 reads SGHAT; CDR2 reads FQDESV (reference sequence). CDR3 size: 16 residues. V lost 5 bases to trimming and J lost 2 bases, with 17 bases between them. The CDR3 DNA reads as TGTGCCAGCAGCCCCGGACTAACTAAAAACACAGATACGCAGTATTTT. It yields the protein CASSPGLTKNTDTQYF.

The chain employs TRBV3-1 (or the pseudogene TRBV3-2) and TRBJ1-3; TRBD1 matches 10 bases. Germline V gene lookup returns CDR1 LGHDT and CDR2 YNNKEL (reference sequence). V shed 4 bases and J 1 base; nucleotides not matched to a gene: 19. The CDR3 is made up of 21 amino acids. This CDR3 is CASSRGSGQGMFLGSGNTIYF. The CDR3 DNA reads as TGTGCCAGCAGCCGCGGTTCGGGACAGGGGATGTTCTTGGGTTCTGGAAACACCATATATTTT.

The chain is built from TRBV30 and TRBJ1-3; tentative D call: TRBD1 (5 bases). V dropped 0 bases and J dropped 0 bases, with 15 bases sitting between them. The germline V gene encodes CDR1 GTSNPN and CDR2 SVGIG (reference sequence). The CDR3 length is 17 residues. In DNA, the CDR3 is TGTGCCTGGAGTGTACTACCGATTGGACACTCTGGAAACACCATATATTTT. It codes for CAWSVLPIGHSGNTIYF. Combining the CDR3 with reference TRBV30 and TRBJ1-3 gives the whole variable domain SQTIHQWPATLVQPVGSPLSLECTVEGTSNPNLYWYRQAAGRGLQLLFYSVGIGQISSEVPQNLSASRPQDRQFILSSKKLLLSDSGFYLCAWSVLPIGHSGNTIYFGEGSWLTVV.

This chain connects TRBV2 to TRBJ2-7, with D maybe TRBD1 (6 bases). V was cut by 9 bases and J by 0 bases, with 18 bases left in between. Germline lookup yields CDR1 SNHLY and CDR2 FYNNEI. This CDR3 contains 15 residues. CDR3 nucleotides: TGTGCCAGTCATTACAGACAGGTTAGCTCCTACGAGCAGTACTTC. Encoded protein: CASHYRQVSSYEQYF.

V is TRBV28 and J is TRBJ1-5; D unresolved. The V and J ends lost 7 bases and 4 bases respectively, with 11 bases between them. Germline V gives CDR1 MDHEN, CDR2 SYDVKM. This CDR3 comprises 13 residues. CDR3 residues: CASKSPGNQPQHF. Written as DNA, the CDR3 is TGTGCCAGCAAATCTCCGGGGAATCAGCCCCAGCATTTT.

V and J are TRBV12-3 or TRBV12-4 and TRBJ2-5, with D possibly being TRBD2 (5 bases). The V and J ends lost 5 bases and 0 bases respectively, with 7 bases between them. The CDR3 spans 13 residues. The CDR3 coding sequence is TGTGCCAGCAGTCAGGACTACCAAGAGACCCAGTACTTC. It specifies CASSQDYQETQYF.

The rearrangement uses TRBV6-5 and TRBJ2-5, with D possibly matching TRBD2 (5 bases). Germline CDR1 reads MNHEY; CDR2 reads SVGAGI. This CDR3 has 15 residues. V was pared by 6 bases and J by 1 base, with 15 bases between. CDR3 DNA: TGTGCCAGCAGGTACCGGATGGGGAGCCAAGAGACCCAGTACTTC. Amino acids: CASRYRMGSQETQYF.

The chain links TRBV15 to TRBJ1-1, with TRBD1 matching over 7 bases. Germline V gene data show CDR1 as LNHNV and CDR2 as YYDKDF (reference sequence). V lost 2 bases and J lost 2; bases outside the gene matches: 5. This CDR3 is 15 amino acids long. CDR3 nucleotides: TGTGCCACCAGCAGATCACGGACAGGAAACACTGAAGCTTTCTTT. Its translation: CATSRSRTGNTEAFF.

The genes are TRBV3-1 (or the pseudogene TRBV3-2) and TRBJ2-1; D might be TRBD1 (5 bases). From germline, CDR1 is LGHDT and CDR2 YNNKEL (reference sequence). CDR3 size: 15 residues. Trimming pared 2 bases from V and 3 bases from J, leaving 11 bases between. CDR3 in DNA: TGTGCCAGCAGCCAACATACGACAGTCTACAATGAGCAGTTCTTC. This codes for CASSQHTTVYNEQFF.

The CDR3 spells CASSISVDTGELFF. The CDR3 bases are TGTGCCAGCAGCATTAGCGTAGACACCGGGGAGCTGTTTTTT. This rearrangement joins TRBV11-3 to TRBJ2-2; D might be TRBD2 (5 bases). V was clipped by 5 bases and J by 3 bases, with 10 bases between them. Germline loops: CDR1 SGHNT, CDR2 YENEEA. The CDR3 loop spans 14 amino acids.

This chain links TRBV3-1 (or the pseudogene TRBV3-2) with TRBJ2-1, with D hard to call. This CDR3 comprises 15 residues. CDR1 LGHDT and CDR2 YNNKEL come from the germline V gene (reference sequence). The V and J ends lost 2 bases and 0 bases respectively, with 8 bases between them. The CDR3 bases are TGTGCCAGCAGCCAATACAGTAGCTCCTACAATGAGCAGTTCTTC. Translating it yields CASSQYSSSYNEQFF.

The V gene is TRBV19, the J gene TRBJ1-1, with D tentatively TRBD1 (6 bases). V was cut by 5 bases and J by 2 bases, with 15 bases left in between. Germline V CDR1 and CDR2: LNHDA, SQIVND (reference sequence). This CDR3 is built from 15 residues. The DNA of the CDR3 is TGTGCCAGTAGTCGTCCGACAGGAATCAACACTGAAGCTTTCTTT. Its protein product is CASSRPTGINTEAFF.

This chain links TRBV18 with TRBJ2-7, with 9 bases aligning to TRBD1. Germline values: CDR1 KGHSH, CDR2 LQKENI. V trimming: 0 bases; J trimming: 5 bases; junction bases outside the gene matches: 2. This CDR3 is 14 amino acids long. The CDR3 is CASSPPRDRDEQYF. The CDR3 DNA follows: TGTGCCAGCTCACCACCCCGGGACAGGGACGAGCAGTACTTC.

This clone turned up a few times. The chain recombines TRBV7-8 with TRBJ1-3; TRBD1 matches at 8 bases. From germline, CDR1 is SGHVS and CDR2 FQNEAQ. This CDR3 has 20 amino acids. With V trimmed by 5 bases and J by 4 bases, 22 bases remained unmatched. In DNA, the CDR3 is TGTGCCAGCAGCCCCCGCCCCAACCTAGGCAGGGGGCTAAAAGGAAACACCATATATTTT. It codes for CASSPRPNLGRGLKGNTIYF.

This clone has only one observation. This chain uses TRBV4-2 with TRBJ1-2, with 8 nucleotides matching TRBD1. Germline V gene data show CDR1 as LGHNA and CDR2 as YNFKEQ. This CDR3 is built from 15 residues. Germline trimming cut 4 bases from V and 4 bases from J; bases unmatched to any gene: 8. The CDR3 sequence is CASSPGGAASYGYTF. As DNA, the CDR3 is TGTGCCAGCAGCCCAGGGGGCGCCGCGAGCTATGGCTACACCTTC.

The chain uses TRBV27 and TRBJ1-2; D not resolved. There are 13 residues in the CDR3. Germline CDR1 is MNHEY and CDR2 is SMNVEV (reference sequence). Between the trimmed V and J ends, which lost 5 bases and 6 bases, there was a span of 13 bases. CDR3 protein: CASSLAGGNGYTF. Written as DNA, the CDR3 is TGTGCCAGCAGTCTCGCGGGCGGAAATGGCTACACCTTC.

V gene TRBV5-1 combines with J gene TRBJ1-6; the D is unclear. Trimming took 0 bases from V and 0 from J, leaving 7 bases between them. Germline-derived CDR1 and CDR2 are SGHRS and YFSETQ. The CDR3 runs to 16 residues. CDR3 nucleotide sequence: TGCGCCAGCAGCTTGGCCGGAGGCTCCTATAATTCACCCCTCCACTTT. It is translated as CASSLAGGSYNSPLHF.

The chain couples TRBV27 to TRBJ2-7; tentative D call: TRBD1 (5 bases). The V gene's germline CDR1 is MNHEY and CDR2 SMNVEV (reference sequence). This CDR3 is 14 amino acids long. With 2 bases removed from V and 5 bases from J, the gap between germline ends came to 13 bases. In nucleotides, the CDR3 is TGTGCCAGCAGTTTAGGGGCAGGTACCCACGAGCAGTACTTC. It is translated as CASSLGAGTHEQYF.

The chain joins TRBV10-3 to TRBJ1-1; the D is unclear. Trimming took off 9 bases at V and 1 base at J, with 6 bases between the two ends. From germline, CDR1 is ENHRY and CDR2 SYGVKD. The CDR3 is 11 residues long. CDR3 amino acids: CAIRENTEAFF. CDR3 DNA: TGTGCCATTCGGGAGAACACTGAAGCTTTCTTT.

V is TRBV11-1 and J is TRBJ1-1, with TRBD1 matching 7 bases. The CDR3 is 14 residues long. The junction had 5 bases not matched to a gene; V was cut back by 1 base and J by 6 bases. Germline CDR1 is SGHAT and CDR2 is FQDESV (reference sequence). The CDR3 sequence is CASSLGQGMAEAFF. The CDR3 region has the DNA TGTGCCAGCAGCTTAGGACAGGGAATGGCTGAAGCTTTCTTT.

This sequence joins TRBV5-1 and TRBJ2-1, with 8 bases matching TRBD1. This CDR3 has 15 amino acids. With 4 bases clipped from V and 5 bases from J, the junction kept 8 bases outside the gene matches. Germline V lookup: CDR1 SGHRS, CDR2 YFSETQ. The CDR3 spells CASSPLDRDHNEQFF. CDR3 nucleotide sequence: TGCGCCAGCAGCCCTTTGGACAGGGACCACAATGAGCAGTTCTTC.

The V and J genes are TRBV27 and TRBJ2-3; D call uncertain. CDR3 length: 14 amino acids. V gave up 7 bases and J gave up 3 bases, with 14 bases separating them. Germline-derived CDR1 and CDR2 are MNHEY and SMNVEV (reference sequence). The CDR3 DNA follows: TGTGCCAGCACACGAACTGGAGTAACAGATACGCAGTATTTT. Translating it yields CASTRTGVTDTQYF.

The CDR3 sequence is CASRAGVAVYNEQFF. DNA for the CDR3: TGCGCCAGCAGAGCGGGAGTAGCGGTGTACAATGAGCAGTTCTTC. The V call is TRBV4-3, the J call TRBJ2-1; TRBD2 aligns across 8 bases. Trimming cost V 6 bases and J 4 bases; bases outside gene matches: 8. The CDR3 runs to 15 residues. Per germline, CDR1 LGHNA and CDR2 YSLEER.

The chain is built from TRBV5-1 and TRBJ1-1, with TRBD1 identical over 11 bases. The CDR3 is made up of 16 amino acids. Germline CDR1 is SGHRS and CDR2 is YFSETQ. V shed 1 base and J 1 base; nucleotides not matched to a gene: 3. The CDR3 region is CASSLRGTGGNTEAFF. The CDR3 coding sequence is TGCGCCAGCAGCTTGCGTGGGACAGGGGGGAACACTGAAGCTTTCTTT.